This paragraph reports one T cell receptor (beta chain). Measured with immunoSEQ multiplex PCR; TCRdb has only the in-frame clones, and not every one. The table records 250,000 to 300,000 clones, more than 75% of them present only once. The CDR3 runs to 15 residues. The germline gives CDR1 GTSNPN, CDR2 SVGIG (reference sequence). V gave up 2 bases and J gave up 2 bases; unmatched junction bases: 7. The source of the sample is a study of blood T cell repertoires in COVID-19. Study-wide background: Samples came from the United States, Italy and Spain, spanning acute and convalescent COVID-19. PBMCs, B-cell-depleted T cells, or T cells were the source of the cDNA or gDNA that made up the material.

This TCR derives from a man aged 18 to 35 who had recovered from COVID-19. The sequencing input was PBMCs or T cells enriched from blood (not recorded which). The chain couples TRBV30 to TRBJ1-1, with 8 bases matching TRBD1. Here the CDR3 reads CAWSTTGGYNTEAFF. The CDR3, as DNA: TGTGCCTGGAGTACCACAGGGGGGTACAACACTGAAGCTTTCTTT.